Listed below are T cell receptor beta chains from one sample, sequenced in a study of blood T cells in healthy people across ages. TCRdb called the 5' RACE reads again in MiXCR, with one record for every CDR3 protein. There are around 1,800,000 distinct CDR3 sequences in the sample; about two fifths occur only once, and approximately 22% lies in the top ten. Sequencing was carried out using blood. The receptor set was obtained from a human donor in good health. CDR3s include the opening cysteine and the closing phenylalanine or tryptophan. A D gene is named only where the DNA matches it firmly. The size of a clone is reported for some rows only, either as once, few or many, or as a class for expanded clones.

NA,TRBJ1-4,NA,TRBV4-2,TGTGCCAGCAGCCCGTATGAGCGGCGCCGAAATGAAAAACTGTTTTTT,CASSPYERRRNEKLFF
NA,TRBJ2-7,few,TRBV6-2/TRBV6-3,TGTGCCAGCAGTTCGGTTTGGTACGAGCAGTACTTC,CASSSVWYEQYF
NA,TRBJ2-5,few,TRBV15,TGTGCCACCAGCAGAGATCCCGGCTCCCCCGAGACCCAGTACTTC,CATSRDPGSPETQYF
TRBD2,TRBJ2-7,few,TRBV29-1,TGCAGCGTTGTGGTGCGAAGCGGGGGCGGCTACGAGCAGTACTTC,CSVVVRSGGGYEQYF
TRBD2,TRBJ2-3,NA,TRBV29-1,TGCAGCGGAATCCTAGCGGGGGGGCCGACAGATACGCAGTATTTT,CSGILAGGPTDTQYF
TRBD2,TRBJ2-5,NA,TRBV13,TGTGCCAGCAGGGAGCGGGGAACCGGGGAGACCCAGTACTTC,CASRERGTGETQYF
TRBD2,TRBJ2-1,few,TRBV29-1,TGCAGCGTTCCCCGACTAGCGGGGAACCATGAGCAGTTCTTC,CSVPRLAGNHEQFF
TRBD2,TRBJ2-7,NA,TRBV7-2,TGTGCCAGCAGCTTAGGACTAGCAGAAGAGCAGTACTTC,CASSLGLAEEQYF
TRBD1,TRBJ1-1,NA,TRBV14,TGTGCCAGCAGCCCTGACAGGGGGCGTTTATTTAACCCTGAAGCTTTCTTT,CASSPDRGRLFNPEAFF
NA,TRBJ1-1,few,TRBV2,TGTGCCAGCAGCGTACAGGCATTCGCTGAAGCTTTCTTT,CASSVQAFAEAFF
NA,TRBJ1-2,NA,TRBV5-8,TGTGCCAGCAGCTTGGCCCTGTCGGCACGGGGCTATGGCTACACCTTC,CASSLALSARGYGYTF
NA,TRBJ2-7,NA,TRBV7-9,TGTGCCAGCAGTCCCCCGGCGGGGACGTACGAGCAGTACTTC,CASSPPAGTYEQYF
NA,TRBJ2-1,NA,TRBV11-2,TGTGCCAGCAGGTTTCGTGGTGGGGCCAATGAGCAGTTCTTC,CASRFRGGANEQFF
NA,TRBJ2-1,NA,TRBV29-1,TGCAGCGCTTACCGAAACAATGAGCAGTTCTTC,CSAYRNNEQFF
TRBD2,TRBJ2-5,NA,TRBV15,TGTGCCACCAGCAGACTTAGCGGGGGGCCCTTCCTGGAGACCCAGTACTTC,CATSRLSGGPFLETQYF
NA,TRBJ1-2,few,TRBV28,TGTGCCAGCAGTTTAATCGGGGCTGGCTACACCTTC,CASSLIGAGYTF
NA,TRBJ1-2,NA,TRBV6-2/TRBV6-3,TGTGCCAGCGTTTCGACAGGACTCTATGGCTACACCTTC,CASVSTGLYGYTF
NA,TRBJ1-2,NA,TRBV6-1,TGTGCCAGCAGTGAAGTAGGAGTCCCCTATGGCTACACCTTC,CASSEVGVPYGYTF
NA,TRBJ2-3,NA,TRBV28,TGTGCCAGCACTTCCCCTGGCGGGGAGGCAGATACGCAGTATTTT,CASTSPGGEADTQYF
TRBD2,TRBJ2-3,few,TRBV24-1,TGTGCCACCAGTGACCCGGGCGGGACTAGCGGGGCTCGCGATACGCAGTATTTT,CATSDPGGTSGARDTQYF
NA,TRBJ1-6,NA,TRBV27,TGTGCCAGCAGGGGTTACTCCTATAATTCACCCCTCCACTTT,CASRGYSYNSPLHF
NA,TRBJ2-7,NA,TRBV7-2,TGTGCCAGCAGCTTGGGAATTAGGGTCTACGAGCAGTACTTC,CASSLGIRVYEQYF
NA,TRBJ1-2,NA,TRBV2,TGTGCCAGCAGTGAAGGCCCCGTAGAGTATGGCTACACCTTC,CASSEGPVEYGYTF
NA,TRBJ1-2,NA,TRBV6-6,TGTGCCAGCAGTTGCGCAGAATCCTATGGCTACACCTTC,CASSCAESYGYTF
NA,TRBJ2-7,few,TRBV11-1,TGTGCCAGCAACGCGGTGAGGGGGTCCTACGAGCAGTACTTC,CASNAVRGSYEQYF
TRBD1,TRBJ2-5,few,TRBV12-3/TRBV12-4,TGTGCCAGCAGTTTAGTACAGGGGGCTCCCGAGACCCAGTACTTC,CASSLVQGAPETQYF
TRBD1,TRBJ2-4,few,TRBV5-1,TGCGCCAGCAGCGCGGGACAGGGAAAAAACATTCAGTACTTC,CASSAGQGKNIQYF